Detailed here is one T cell receptor beta chain. This sample was included in a study of OX40 agonist ivuxolimab in advanced cancers. Produced via immunoSEQ multiplex PCR; TCRdb's table is partial and in-frame only. Of under 35,000 clones in the sample, over 80% are singletons; the top ten hold roughly 20%. The CDR3 spans 14 residues. Trimming took off 1 base at V and 4 bases at J, with 10 bases between the two ends. CDR1 and CDR2 from the germline V gene are SGHAT and FQNNGV. This TCR derives from an adult with an advanced solid tumor such as melanoma, head and neck, liver or kidney cancer. The rearrangement uses TRBV11-2 and TRBJ1-1; maybe TRBD1 (6 bases). Material: CD4+ or CD8+ T cells sorted from blood, obtained in a trial of the OX40 agonist ivuxolimab. The CDR3 region is CASSLAGTFTEAFF. The CDR3 coding sequence is TGTGCCAGCAGCTTAGCCGGGACATTCACTGAAGCTTTCTTT.